Shown below are 28 T cell receptor beta chains from a single sample sequenced in a study of T cells in Graves' hyperthyroidism and ophthalmopathy. It was RNA transcripts that yielded the amplified TCR beta CDR3 regions. The primer set for the first-round RT-PCR of the TCR CDR3 was HTBI. TCRdb re-called the multiplex PCR reads with MiXCR, one entry per CDR3 protein. The sample includes hundreds of thousands of distinct CDR3 sequences, roughly 37% seen only once; the top ten take about 8.9%. Sequenced material: blood. Receptors originate from a man in his late teens or twenties with Graves' hyperthyroidism.

This clonotype was seen only a few times. The chain employs TRBV12-3 or TRBV12-4 and TRBJ1-2; D uncertain. The CDR3 has 10 residues. V was clipped by 3 bases and J by 14 bases, with 10 bases between them. The CDR3 bases are TGTGCCAGCAGTTTCTCTCTGGGAACCTTC. Its translation: CASSFSLGTF.

Many counts were recorded for this clonotype. The rearrangement joins TRBV29-1 to TRBJ1-5; TRBD1 might be the D (6 bases). Between the trimmed V and J ends, which lost 8 bases and 3 bases, there was a span of 14 bases. CDR1 and CDR2 (germline): SQVTM, ANQGSEA. The CDR3 extends over 13 amino acids. The CDR3: CSSSGGNNQPQHF. The CDR3 nucleotides read TGCAGCTCATCGGGGGGCAACAATCAGCCCCAGCATTTT.

V usage is TRBV14 and J usage is TRBJ1-2, with D possibly matching TRBD1 (5 bases). Trimming took off 4 bases at V and 4 bases at J, with 16 bases between the two ends. Germline V gene sequence: CDR1 SGHDN, CDR2 FVKESK. The CDR3 runs to 15 residues. The CDR3: CASSPDPGHLYGYTF. DNA for the CDR3: TGTGCCAGCAGCCCCGACCCCGGACACCTCTATGGCTACACCTTC.

This clonotype was counted ten times or more. The rearrangement uses TRBV7-2 and TRBJ2-7; D is unresolved. The CDR3 is 14 amino acids. CDR1 is SGHTA and CDR2 is FQGNSA in the germline V gene. V gave up 0 bases and J gave up 2 bases, with 8 bases separating them. The CDR3 DNA sequence: TGTGCCAGCAGCTTAGCAGGGCCTACCTACGAGCAGTACTTC. This codes for CASSLAGPTYEQYF.

This clonotype appeared a single time. A clone one base away is much larger, so this may be a read error. The chain employs TRBV24-1 and TRBJ2-7; TRBD2 agrees at 8 bases. There are 16 residues in the CDR3. CDR1 is KGHDR, CDR2 SFDVKD, per germline. V trimming: 3 bases; J trimming: 4 bases; junction bases outside the gene matches: 10. The CDR3 sequence is CATSDVKAGAAYEQYF. In DNA, the CDR3 is TGTGCCACCAGTGATGTTAAAGCGGGAGCTGCGTACGAGCAGTACTTC.

This clonotype was counted at least ten times. The chain couples TRBV29-1 to TRBJ2-5; 7 nucleotides line up with TRBD2. From germline, CDR1 is SQVTM and CDR2 ANQGSEA. This CDR3 contains 13 residues. Trimming removed 7 bases from V and 5 bases from J; junction bases left unmatched: 10. In nucleotides, the CDR3 is TGCAGCGGGACCGTAAGGGAGGGGGAGACCCAGTACTTC. It yields the protein CSGTVREGETQYF. The full variable domain, rest sourced from reference TRBV29-1 and TRBJ2-5, is SAVISQKPSRDICQRGTSLTIQCQVDSQVTMMFWYRQQPGQSLTLIATANQGSEATYESGFVIDKFPISRPNLTFSTLTVSNMSPEDSSIYLCSGTVREGETQYFGPGTRLLVL.

Only one count was recorded for this clonotype. CDR3 sequence reads: CASSQPQGGDSTEAFF. The CDR3 nucleotides read TGTGCCAGCAGCCAACCTCAAGGGGGCGATAGCACTGAAGCTTTCTTT. J is TRBJ1-1 and V is TRBV7-8; 7 bases agree with TRBD1. J was trimmed by 4 bases and V by 5 bases; bases with no gene match: 13. The CDR3 is made up of 16 amino acids. Per the germline V gene, CDR1 is SGHVS and CDR2 is FQNEAQ.

The chain uses TRBV20-1 and TRBJ2-7; D is possibly TRBD2 (6 bases). This CDR3 has 16 amino acids. CDR1 DFQATT and CDR2 SNEGSKA come from the germline V gene (reference sequence). V lost 0 bases, J lost 5 bases, and 20 bases lay in between. CDR3 loop: CSAREGGRGRLDEQYF. In nucleotides, the CDR3 is TGCAGTGCTAGAGAGGGCGGGCGGGGCCGACTGGACGAGCAGTACTTC.

The CDR3 DNA follows: TGTGCCAGCAGCCAGACACTACCCTACGAGCAGTACTTC. Protein: CASSQTLPYEQYF. V gene TRBV7-8 combines with J gene TRBJ2-7, with unresolved D. Trimming shortened V by 5 bases and J by 2 bases, and 10 bases separated the two germline ends. Germline V CDR1 and CDR2: SGHVS, FQNEAQ. The CDR3 totals 13 residues.

The chain links TRBV10-3 to TRBJ1-1, with TRBD1 as a possible D gene (5 bases). The ends were cut back, 7 bases at V and 7 bases at J, with 10 bases in the middle. There are 11 residues in the CDR3. Germline CDR1 reads ENHRY; CDR2 reads SYGVKD. The CDR3 DNA follows: TGTGCCATCAAGAACGGGGGTGAAGCTTTCTTT. Translating gives CAIKNGGEAFF.

Turning to this clonotype: This may arise from a read error, as a much more abundant clone is one base away. This chain uses TRBV2 with TRBJ2-5; D is undetermined. The CDR3 extends over 12 amino acids. Germline lookup yields CDR1 SNHLY and CDR2 FYNNEI. Trimming removed 4 bases from V and 5 bases from J, with 8 bases in between. Here the CDR3 reads CASSGVLETQYF. As DNA, the CDR3 is TGTGCCAGCAGTGGGGTTCTGGAGACCCAGTACTTC.

CDR3 nucleotides: TGTGCCAGCAGCCCCGGGTCTTTCGTGGTCTCCTACGAGCAGTACTTC. It encodes CASSPGSFVVSYEQYF. This chain joins TRBV7-2 and TRBJ2-7, with no clear D. Between the trimmed V and J ends, which lost 5 bases and 0 bases, there was a span of 17 bases. The CDR3 covers 16 residues. Germline assignment: CDR1 SGHTA and CDR2 FQGNSA.

As concerns this clonotype: This may come from a read error, since a much larger clone is one base off. The conserved phenylalanine or tryptophan normally closing the CDR3 is absent here, so this likely arose from a read error. The rearrangement joins TRBV29-1 to TRBJ1-1, with D maybe TRBD1 (5 bases). The germline V and J ends were trimmed by 6 bases and 6 bases, with 14 bases remaining between them. Per germline, CDR1 SQVTM and CDR2 ANQGSEA. The CDR3 has 12 residues. The CDR3 reads CSVDKGGAEAFL. CDR3 sequence (DNA): TGCAGCGTCGACAAGGGAGGGGCTGAAGCTTTCCTT.

The V call is TRBV7-8, the J call TRBJ2-7; D uncertain. The CDR3 extends over 13 amino acids. The V gene lost 1 base and the J gene lost 3 bases, with 7 bases spanning the gap. The germline V gene has CDR1 SGHVS and CDR2 FQNEAQ. The DNA for the CDR3 is TGTGCCAGCAGCTTAGAGGCCCACTACGAGCAGTACTTC. Translated: CASSLEAHYEQYF.

The chain links TRBV29-1 to TRBJ1-1; D might be TRBD1 (5 bases). The V end lost 8 bases, the J end lost 5 bases, and 15 bases lay between the germline ends. This CDR3 comprises 12 residues. Germline V CDR1 and CDR2: SQVTM, ANQGSEA. This CDR3 is CSQDSRDTEAFF. As DNA, the CDR3 is TGCAGCCAAGATTCCAGGGATACTGAAGCTTTCTTT.

This clonotype has a handful of counts. The rearrangement links TRBV6-5 to TRBJ1-1; TRBD1 matches at 8 bases. The germline gives CDR1 MNHEY, CDR2 SVGAGI. This CDR3 has 13 residues. Trimming took 7 bases from V and 4 from J; bases not matched to a gene: 5. DNA of the CDR3: TGTGCCAGCATTTCGACAGGGGCCACTGAAGCTTTCTTT. It encodes CASISTGATEAFF.

The rearrangement joins TRBV5-5 to TRBJ2-7, with TRBD1 matching 9 bases. V shed 3 bases and J 3 bases; nucleotides not matched to a gene: 7. The germline gives CDR1 SGHKS, CDR2 YYEKEE (reference sequence). The CDR3 loop spans 15 amino acids. In DNA, the CDR3 is TGTGCCAGCAGCTCCCCTCGGACAGGGGACTACGAGCAGTACTTC. Protein product: CASSSPRTGDYEQYF.

This clonotype was picked up a small number of times. This sequence joins TRBV9 and TRBJ1-6; D uncertain. CDR1 is SGDLS and CDR2 is YYNGEE in the germline V gene. This CDR3 region has 14 residues. V was clipped by 5 bases and J by 6 bases, with 12 bases between them. Here the CDR3 reads CASSPGLTNSPLHF. CDR3 nucleotide sequence: TGTGCCAGCAGTCCGGGCCTTACTAATTCACCCCTCCACTTT.

The chain employs TRBV20-1 and TRBJ1-4, with a possible D match to TRBD1 (6 bases). Germline V lookup: CDR1 DFQATT, CDR2 SNEGSKA (reference sequence). The CDR3 totals 18 residues. V was clipped by 0 bases and J by 1 base, with 18 bases between them. CDR3 amino acids: CSARDEQGVRITNEKLFF. The CDR3 DNA follows: TGCAGTGCTAGAGATGAACAGGGTGTCCGCATAACTAATGAAAAACTGTTTTTT.

The V and J genes are TRBV7-8 and TRBJ1-5; tentative D call: TRBD1 (5 bases). Germline V gene lookup returns CDR1 SGHVS and CDR2 FQNEAQ. V lost 5 bases to trimming and J lost 4 bases, with 18 bases between them. This CDR3 spans 16 amino acids. In DNA form, the CDR3 reads TGTGCCAGCAGCCAAGCCATGGGGCCCCCTAATCAGCCCCAGCATTTT. Its protein is CASSQAMGPPNQPQHF. Complete variable domain (other parts from reference TRBV7-8 and TRBJ1-5): GAGVSQSPRYKVAKRGQDVALRCDPISGHVSLFWYQQALGQGPEFLTYFQNEAQLDKSGLPSDRFFAERPEGSVSTLKIQRTQQEDSAVYLCASSQAMGPPNQPQHFGDGTRLSIL.

This clonotype was observed many times. The chain carries TRBV20-1 and TRBJ1-6, with a tentative D call TRBD1 (6 bases). The germline gives CDR1 DFQATT, CDR2 SNEGSKA (reference sequence). V lost 7 bases to trimming and J lost 10 bases, with 17 bases between them. CDR3 size: 13 residues. CDR3 sequence: CSVPQGLGSPLHF. Written as DNA, the CDR3 is TGCAGTGTCCCCCAGGGGCTAGGGTCACCCCTCCACTTT.

The rearrangement uses TRBV9 and TRBJ1-2, with a weak D call TRBD1 (5 bases). V was shortened by 2 bases and J by 2 bases, with 13 bases between the two germline ends. Germline V gives CDR1 SGDLS, CDR2 YYNGEE. This CDR3 has 15 amino acids. The CDR3 reads CASSVEGTGNYGYTF. The CDR3 DNA sequence: TGTGCCAGCAGCGTTGAAGGGACGGGGAACTATGGCTACACCTTC.

This clonotype was seen repeatedly, ten times or more. The V and J genes are TRBV29-1 and TRBJ2-7; 7 nucleotides align to TRBD1. Germline trimming cut 6 bases from V and 3 bases from J; bases unmatched to any gene: 8. The CDR3 loop spans 13 amino acids. CDR1 and CDR2 (germline): SQVTM, ANQGSEA. CDR3 nucleotide sequence: TGCAGCGTCCGGACAGGTGGACGCTACGAGCAGTACTTC. Its translation is CSVRTGGRYEQYF.

The chain recombines TRBV13 with TRBJ1-1, with TRBD1 matching 10 bases. The junction had 5 bases not matched to a gene; V was cut back by 7 bases and J by 3 bases. Germline CDR1 PRHDT, CDR2 FYEKMQ (reference sequence). The CDR3 runs 14 residues. DNA of the CDR3: TGTGCCAGCATCAGGACAGGGGGGGACACTGAAGCTTTCTTT. It codes for CASIRTGGDTEAFF.

This clonotype appeared a few times. V is TRBV19 and J is TRBJ1-2; D is ambiguous. Germline loops: CDR1 LNHDA, CDR2 SQIVND (reference sequence). Between the trimmed V and J ends, which lost 1 base and 7 bases, there was a span of 10 bases. The CDR3 runs 13 residues. The CDR3 DNA sequence: TGTGCCAGTAGTATAGGCCGGATCTGTGGCTACACCTTC. Amino acids: CASSIGRICGYTF.

The chain uses TRBV10-3 and TRBJ1-5; D is ambiguous. Germline values: CDR1 ENHRY, CDR2 SYGVKD. CDR3 length: 14 amino acids. The V gene lost 10 bases and the J gene lost 2 bases, with 15 bases spanning the gap. The CDR3 DNA follows: TGTGCCACCCAATCGGGGTCGGGCAATCAGCCCCAGCATTTT. Protein sequence: CATQSGSGNQPQHF.

The table lists this clonotype with many counts. The chain employs TRBV29-1 and TRBJ2-5; 9 positions match TRBD2. Germline V gene sequence: CDR1 SQVTM, CDR2 ANQGSEA. V shed 5 bases and J 3 bases; nucleotides not matched to a gene: 7. This CDR3 is built from 14 residues. The CDR3, as DNA: TGCAGCGTTATTTATTGGACTAGCGAAGAGACCCAGTACTTC. Protein sequence: CSVIYWTSEETQYF. Combining the CDR3 with reference TRBV29-1 and TRBJ2-5 gives the whole variable domain SAVISQKPSRDICQRGTSLTIQCQVDSQVTMMFWYRQQPGQSLTLIATANQGSEATYESGFVIDKFPISRPNLTFSTLTVSNMSPEDSSIYLCSVIYWTSEETQYFGPGTRLLVL.

V gene TRBV4-1 combines with J gene TRBJ2-5; tentative D call: TRBD1 (6 bases). The length of the CDR3 is 14 residues. Germline V CDR1 and CDR2: MGHRA, YSYEKL. Trimming took 6 bases from V and 5 from J, leaving 16 bases between them. CDR3 residues: CASRRNQGLETQYF. The CDR3 nucleotides read TGCGCCAGCAGGCGCAACCAGGGGCTGGAGACCCAGTACTTC.